This T cell receptor beta chain was retrieved from a study of T cells after yellow fever vaccination. The wider study: Preparing low-cell-number fractions relied on SMART-Seq v4 Ultra Low Input.

A few counts support this clonotype. The antigen is unknown. 5'RACE template switching generated TCR cDNA, adding a universal primer site and UMIs. TCRdb ran MiXCR on the 5' RACE reads and lists one entry per CDR3 protein. The profile shows about 510,000 distinct CDR3 sequences, 20% to 25% of them singletons. This CDR3 spans 14 amino acids. The V gene's germline CDR1 is SGHVS and CDR2 FQNEAQ. V shed 6 bases and J shed 3 bases, with 15 bases lying between them. Study outcomes and limitations: Peaking faster, on day 5 versus 15, the secondary response was nonetheless weaker.

The source of this sequence is a young man who received the YFV17D yellow fever vaccine. V is TRBV7-8 and J is TRBJ2-7; no clear D gene. The specimen comprised PBMCs, sampled roughly 20 days after the first yellow fever vaccination. In DNA form, the CDR3 reads TGTGCCAGCAGTTGGCGAATCGGGCTCTACGAGCAGTACTTC. This encodes CASSWRIGLYEQYF. Using reference TRBV7-8 and TRBJ2-7 for the parts outside the CDR3, the full variable domain is GAGVSQSPRYKVAKRGQDVALRCDPISGHVSLFWYQQALGQGPEFLTYFQNEAQLDKSGLPSDRFFAERPEGSVSTLKIQRTQQEDSAVYLCASSWRIGLYEQYFGPGTRLTVT.